This TCR beta chain appears in the sequencing data of a study of CD8 T cells in Susac syndrome. Roughly 0.45 to 1 ug RNA was reverse transcribed with random hexamers. TCRdb processed the immunoSEQ multiplex PCR reads anew with MiXCR; each CDR3 protein has one entry. The table lists approximately 190,000 distinct CDR3 sequences, 95% of them singletons, with about 0.15% in the top ten. V lost 2 bases and J lost 3, with 10 bases in between. CDR1 and CDR2 (germline): MGHRA, YSYEKL. This CDR3 contains 14 residues. This clonotype was recorded a few times. This sequence joins TRBV4-1 and TRBJ1-2, with D tentatively TRBD1 (6 bases). Sample: CD8+ T cells from PBMCs. This receptor was obtained from a human donor with Susac syndrome. CDR3 residues: CASSQLGQDYGYTF. The CDR3 nucleotides read TGCGCCAGCAGCCAACTGGGACAAGACTATGGCTACACCTTC.